This TCR beta chain was sequenced in a study of response to subunit inactivated influenza vaccine. One entry per CDR3 protein, called by TCRdb with MiXCR from the RT-PCR reads. The sample contains about 540,000 distinct CDR3 sequences, less than 25% of which appear only once. The same data also contributed to another study, on T cells expressing NK-cell markers. That work states: TCR beta cDNA was made by 5'RACE template switching with UMIs. Seven of the eight sequenced donors were classified as HCMV-seropositive, and one was classified as seronegative. Among CD8+ T cells from roughly six donors, dominant NKG2C+ clonotypes accounted for about 1.0-8%. What remained unclear was the HCMV specificity of expanded NKG2C+ T cell clones.

The sequencing here drew on CD4+ T cells sorted from PBMCs, taken 12 days after vaccination. The clonotype originates from a man aged 50-60 years who received an inactivated influenza vaccine.

CDR3 loop: CASSLDVPYGYTF. CDR3 sequence (DNA): TGCGCCAGCAGCTTGGACGTACCCTATGGCTACACCTTC. The gene calls are TRBV5-1 and TRBJ1-2; D is unclear. CDR1 SGHRS and CDR2 YFSETQ come from the germline V gene. Between the trimmed V and J ends, which lost 0 bases and 4 bases, there was a span of 7 bases. The CDR3 spans 13 residues.